This T cell receptor (beta chain) appears in the sequencing data of a study of shared clonotypes between healthy human individuals. General study points: Relative to memory subsets, naive subsets generally showed larger estimated richness. Among donors, sharing of clonotypes was expected to be affected by sequencing depth.

Germline values: CDR1 SGHAT, CDR2 FQNNGV. The CDR3 totals 18 residues. The trim removed 0 bases at V and 0 bases at J, leaving 10 bases unmatched. As concerns this clone: The target antigen is unknown.

Profiling relied on immunoSEQ multiplex PCR, and the TCRdb table lists in-frame clones only, not all of them. The sample comprises a few million clones, approximately 96% of which are singletons, and around 0.13% rests with the top ten. This TCR derives from a man between 18 and 29 years old in good health. Sequenced: naive CD4+ T cells sorted from blood. Subset noted: CD45RA+ positively selected. The chain links TRBV11-2 to TRBJ2-7; 8 nucleotides line up with TRBD2. The CDR3 sequence is CASSLDRLAGIHSYEQYF. The CDR3 nucleotides are TGTGCCAGCAGCTTAGATCGCCTAGCGGGTATACACTCCTACGAGCAGTACTTC.